This TCR beta chain was sequenced for a study of shared clonotypes between healthy human individuals. Study-wide results and caveats: An effect of sequencing depth on clonotype sharing among donors was expected.

About this clone: Its target is not known.

Here immunoSEQ multiplex PCR was the method, and the copy in TCRdb shows in-frame clones only, minus some. The table has roughly 500,000 clones, approximately 94% seen once. Deletions cut 4 bases from V and 2 bases from J, with 16 bases between. The CDR3 is 15 residues long. CDR1 and CDR2 from the germline V gene are SGHNT and YYREEE (reference sequence). Input material: naive CD4+ T cells sorted from blood. Subset meaning: CD45RA+ positively selected. The chain employs TRBV5-4 and TRBJ2-7; maybe TRBD2 (6 bases). This TCR derives from a woman younger than 45 in good health. This CDR3 is CASSQALGLPYEQYF. CDR3 DNA: TGTGCCAGCAGCCAAGCCTTGGGACTGCCCTACGAGCAGTACTTC.